This T cell receptor (beta chain) was recorded in a study of cytomegalovirus exposure and HLA in healthy donors listed by TCRdb under 2017. Turning to the overall study: An earlier analysis of some 600 of the donors reported 276 Gb of sequence data and 117 million unique TCR beta sequences obtained from about 180 million T cells. Donor age, sex, ethnicity and CMV serostatus were compiled together with the repertoire data. About 280 gigabases of sequencing data and approximately 91 million unique TCR sequences made up an early release that covered approximately 620 HLA-typed donors. To decide whether each TCR beta V gene segment behaved as functional or pseudogenic, an earlier analysis of some 570 of the donors relied on high-throughput TCR beta sequencing. About five DR-DQ haplotypes were handled as single units for association and clustering, since linkage in the cohort was strong. Typing coverage differed by locus: A, B, C, DRB1 and DQB1 were typed in about 629-640 donors, DQA1 in 500 to 550, DPA1 in some 610, and DPB1 in about 450. Among approximately 370 genotyped donors of the cohort, an average of roughly 230,000 unique TCR beta nucleotide sequences was sequenced per donor, of which about 18% were non-productive. The study aimed to test whether cataloging public T cell receptors could reveal signatures of past pathogen exposure. Every discovery cohort repertoire had been produced on one sequencing platform. Using immunosequencing, the study profiled T cell repertoires from fewer than 700 subjects and related those repertoires to cytomegalovirus serostatus. A later analysis re-examined previously published TCR beta repertoires from several hundred donors and added high-resolution HLA genotyping to investigate patterns of TCR occurrence. To predict cytomegalovirus infection status, the study brought together high-throughput TCR immunosequencing, statistical association of individual TCRs with disease status, and machine learning. Besides the first cohort of hundreds of subjects, a separate validation cohort made up of over 100 different subjects was used. In the later analysis, no new phenotypic data were used to find candidate immune exposures; instead, reliance was placed on TCR beta sequences and their occurrence across donors. Class I and class II HLA loci were covered by the typing at four-digit resolution. A later genetic analysis used genome-wide SNP genotypes for about three fifths of the roughly 700 donors, treating that subset as a discovery cohort. Of the approximately 400 genotyped donors, roughly 85% fell in the genetic ancestry cluster associated with self-reported Caucasian donors. Broader findings and caveats from the paper: In vitro tests confirmed that a few of the cytomegalovirus-associated TCR beta chains recognize cytomegalovirus antigens. In a later analysis, most CMV-associated TCR beta chains were found to appear HLA-restricted, with HLA associations seemingly driven largely by CMV exposure. A cluster of highly shared sequence variants was judged likely to represent a technical artifact of the sequencing pipeline. Sequencing depth was assumed to be roughly uniform across donors in the presence/absence analyses, though that assumption may not hold. A later analysis found that HLA-associated TCR beta chains were more clonally expanded and had lower generation probabilities than equally common non-associated chains. A later analysis reported that several top co-occurrence clusters appeared linked to parvovirus B19, influenza, CMV and Epstein-Barr virus. Compared with the approximately 600-donor mean, donors in an Asian-associated ancestry cluster had fewer N-insertions in productive TCRs, according to a later genetic analysis. A later genetic analysis associated a missense DCLRE1C variant with V-gene and J-gene trimming of TCR beta chains, and an independent cohort replicated the association. In a later analysis, TCR association rates were found to vary across HLA loci, with the most associated TCRs seen for DRB1 alleles and the fewest for HLA-C alleles. A further reported finding was that TCR beta sequences accurately predicted the HLA-A and HLA-B alleles for most subjects in the first cohort. Because counts were too low, about 17 rarely observed V segments, including chromosome 9 orphons, were excluded from the earlier analysis of around 590 of the donors. Correlated functional status among segregating V segments might be attributable to linkage disequilibrium, but an unknown experimental factor could not be ruled out. Specific HLA alleles were associated with roughly 17,000 TCR beta sequences at a false discovery rate of 0.05 in a later analysis. Only TCR beta chains were sequenced in this cohort, and the absence of alpha or paired-chain data limited detectable features. The authors suggested that the approach could potentially be extended to other disease states and immunological phenotypes. Most TCR sequences were observed very rarely across donors, whereas some public TCRs were present in many individuals. The only immune exposure information available for the cohort was CMV serostatus. A total of 150 or so TCR beta chains were listed by the study as associated with cytomegalovirus. In an earlier analysis of 587 of the donors, most TCR beta V segments appeared in productive rearrangements about 87% or about 30% of the time, broadly matching IMGT annotations. Because some donors lacked HLA typing at each locus, the association tests relied only on the typed subset. When HLA alleles, especially DR and DQ, strongly co-occurred, attributing TCR associations to individual alleles was difficult. The classifier was reported to diagnose cytomegalovirus status with high specificity and sensitivity in both the original cohort and the validation cohort.

The library was produced with the immunoSEQ multiplex PCR assay. For the multiplex PCR, a mixture combining 60 forward primers for TCR Vbeta segments and 13 reverse primers for TCR Jbeta segments was used. A multiplex PCR assay on genomic DNA amplified the CDR3 region of rearranged TCR beta genes. The Illumina HiSeq System was used to sequence the amplified TCR beta libraries as 87-base-pair reads. In the authors' own workflow: A later analysis counted approximately 76 million unique TCR beta chains across the 550 to 700 repertoires, and around 9.9 million of these chains were shared by at least two donors. Raw reads were error-corrected and collapsed into unique sequences with a nearest-neighbor algorithm that merged closely related sequences to remove PCR and sequencing errors. V, D and J gene segments were assigned by aligning CDR3 sequences to IMGT reference sequences. For a sequence to be retained, a match of at least six nucleotides was required to both a V gene segment and a J gene segment. A rearrangement counted as productive if the CDR3 had no stop codons and remained in frame with V and J, and every other rearrangement counted as non-productive. Following IMGT convention, CDR3 was defined as the stretch from the second conserved V-encoded cysteine up to the conserved J-encoded phenylalanine. Sequences without an unambiguous match to a single V gene segment were excluded from the earlier analysis of a few hundred of the donors. An earlier analysis of 500 to 700 of the donors classified V segments as functional when productive rearrangements were above 56.7% and as segregating when the standard deviation between donors was above 5%. A statistical classification framework was built for diagnosing cytomegalovirus status from the catalog of TCR beta chain sequences. V and J gene assignment, in a later analysis, came from comparing TCR nucleotide sequences with IMGT/GENE-DB human TR gene sequences. In a later analysis, CDR3 sequences and most-parsimonious VDJ recombination scenarios were assigned using the TCRdist pipeline. In a later analysis, every TCR beta chain was defined by the combination of its CDR3 amino acid sequence and its V-gene family, and reads without a unique V-gene family were dropped. A later analysis removed over 500 highly shared, low-generation-probability nucleotide sequences to deal with suspected cross-contamination and a sequencing artifact. In a later analysis, a clonal expansion index for each public chain was calculated from normalized within-repertoire ranks of inferred template counts. In a later analysis, generation probabilities were computed with a VDJ recombination model fitted to out-of-frame rearrangements, and the resulting probabilities were checked against IGoR. In a later analysis, TCR-TCR, TCR-HLA and TCR-CMV co-occurrence was scored with hypergeometric tests, and a repertoire-size bias correction was applied to TCR pairs. To estimate false discovery rates, a later analysis permuted the HLA or CMV assignments 20 times. In a later analysis, co-occurring TCRs were grouped with DBSCAN, and TCRdist sequence similarity was added when clustering was performed within HLA-allele-positive subsets. Repertoires with fewer than 30,000 or more than 120,000 public chains, plus five repertoires with anomalous nucleotide sharing, were excluded from co-occurrence clustering. TCRdb limited this immuneACCESS table to in-frame rearrangements with V and J called. A share of clones is missing; checked studies link under half to unresolved V genes, and the rest is unexplained. V and J calls and clone size are those listed in that table; D and trimming were worked out from the DNA. The sample table records roughly 150,000 clones; approximately 83% of these occur just once. Clones ranked in the top ten supply roughly 1.6% of the sample.

On this clone itself: The target of this receptor is not known. Base qualities are not recorded, but no much larger clone differs from it by a single base.

In total, 630 or so healthy bone marrow donors made up the cohort. Cohort members were all nominally healthy when sampled, although unrecorded immune exposures were likely present. The donor was CMV seronegative and belonged to the group of several hundred seronegative cohort members. Each donor provided a peripheral blood sample, and peripheral blood mononuclear cells were used for TCR beta sequencing. Genomic DNA was extracted from the blood cell samples with the Qiagen DNeasy Blood Extraction Kit. Sequencing input: PBMCs. The receptor's source is a woman in her 40s in good health and CMV-seronegative.

The CDR3 reads CASSLVIAGGTGELFF. The sequenced DNA: TGTGCCAGCAGCTTAGTTATAGCGGGAGGCACCGGGGAGCTGTTTTTT. The chain was built from TRBV11-2 and TRBJ2-2, with 10 bases matching TRBD2. CDR1 SGHAT and CDR2 FQNNGV are derived from the germline V gene. V loses 1 base at its end and J loses 4 bases; junction bases beyond the gene matches: 3. Inclusive of the bounding cysteine and phenylalanine, the CDR3 is 16 residues long. Only the CDR3 part of the read is kept: 48 bases, read in frame from the first base.